A selection of T cell receptor beta chains follows, all from one sample in a study of CD8+ T cells in alopecia areata. The repertoire was sequenced with immunoSEQ multiplex PCR; TCRdb's copy has only in-frame clones and lacks some. The data show around 210,000 clones, about 56% seen once. The sequenced sample was CD8+ T cells sorted from blood. Receptor source: a human donor in good health. The CDR3 runs from the conserved cysteine through the conserved F or W. The D gene is left open where the match is weak. Clone sizes are given selectively: once, few, many, or a class where the clone is expanded.

>-|few|TRBJ1-1|TRBV5-1
TGCGCCAGCAGCGGGGCAGGGATAGAGAAGCCTGAAGCTTTCTTT
CASSGAGIEKPEAFF
>-|-|TRBJ1-5|TRBV6-6
TGTGCCAGCAGATGGCAGGACAATCAGCCCCAGCATTTT
CASRWQDNQPQHF
>TRBD1|few|TRBJ1-1|TRBV18
TGTGCCAGCTCGACAGGGGCCACGAACACTGAAGCTTTCTTT
CASSTGATNTEAFF
>-|-|TRBJ1-1|TRBV6-5
TGTGCCAGCAGTTACGGGGGCAGGGGCACTGAAGCTTTCTTT
CASSYGGRGTEAFF
>-|-|TRBJ1-2|TRBV9
TGTGCCAGCAGCCCCAGCAAGGGAGGGGGTGGAGGCTACACCTTC
CASSPSKGGGGGYTF
>-|-|TRBJ1-1|TRBV4-1
TGCGCCAGCTCATGGGAGGGGGTGAACACTGAAGCTTTCTTT
CASSWEGVNTEAFF
>TRBD2|few|TRBJ2-5|TRBV7-9
TGTGCCAGCAGCTTTGGCGGGGGGGCCCTTGAGACCCAGTACTTC
CASSFGGGALETQYF
>-|-|TRBJ2-7|TRBV7-9
TGTGCCAGCAGCACTGAAGTCGGGGGCTCCTACGAGCAGTACTTC
CASSTEVGGSYEQYF
>-|once|TRBJ1-2|TRBV6-5
TGTGCCAGCAGTTACTCGCAGTACCGCTATGGCTACACCTTC
CASSYSQYRYGYTF
>-|-|TRBJ2-3|TRBV7-3
TGTGCCAGCAGCCCAGCCCCCAGGGGAAGCAACACAGATACGCAGTATTTT
CASSPAPRGSNTDTQYF
>TRBD2|-|TRBJ2-3|TRBV6-1
TGTGCCAGCAGTGAAGAACTAGCGGGGGGGAGCACAGATACGCAGTATTTT
CASSEELAGGSTDTQYF
>-|-|TRBJ1-1|TRBV9
TGTGCCAGCAGCCCCGGGAGGGGACGGTTAAACACTGAAGCTTTCTTT
CASSPGRGRLNTEAFF
>-|-|TRBJ1-2|TRBV12-5
TGTGCTAGTGGTTTGGCAAACCCGACAGCTCTAGGCGGCTACACCTTC
CASGLANPTALGGYTF
>-|-|TRBJ2-5|TRBV2
TGTGCCAGCAGGCCGGGACATTATGACCAAGAGACCCAGTACTTC
CASRPGHYDQETQYF
>-|-|TRBJ2-2|TRBV6-5
TGTGCCAGCAGTTCCGGGACATTGAACACCGGGGAGCTGTTTTTT
CASSSGTLNTGELFF
>-|-|TRBJ2-1|TRBV5-6
TGTGCCAGCAGCCGGGGAGACAATGAGCAGTTCTTC
CASSRGDNEQFF
>-|-|TRBJ1-2|TRBV13
TGTGCCAGCAGCTTAATCCAGGGAAACCTCAAGGAAGGCTACACCTTC
CASSLIQGNLKEGYTF
>-|-|TRBJ1-2|TRBV5-6
TGTGCCAGCAGCCCCGACGGCACATTTAACTATGGCTACACCTTC
CASSPDGTFNYGYTF
>-|few|TRBJ1-2|TRBV13
TGTGCCAGCACCGAAGAAATCAACTATGGCTACACCTTC
CASTEEINYGYTF
>-|-|TRBJ2-7|TRBV11-2
TGTGCCAGCAGCTTACGAGCGGCCTACGAGCAGTACTTC
CASSLRAAYEQYF
>-|-|TRBJ2-7|TRBV5-6
TGTGCCAGCAGCTTGATTAATTCAGAGCAGTACTTC
CASSLINSEQYF
>-|-|TRBJ2-5|TRBV4-1
TGCGCCAGCAGCCCGGGACACTATGAGACCCAGTACTTC
CASSPGHYETQYF
>-|-|TRBJ1-2|TRBV29-1
TGCAGCGTGGTAAACCAGGGGACTGGCTACACCTTC
CSVVNQGTGYTF
>-|-|TRBJ2-2|TRBV5-1
TGCGCCAGCAGCTTGGCCGTCGTGAACACCGGGGAGCTGTTTTTT
CASSLAVVNTGELFF
>TRBD2|once|TRBJ2-5|TRBV6-6
TGTGCCAGCAGTTCCCTCCGTTTGGCGGGGGAAGAGACCCAGTACTTC
CASSSLRLAGEETQYF
>-|-|TRBJ1-1|TRBV5-1
TGCGCCAGCAGCTTCCACGCCGTCAGGGGTTTGAACACTGAAGCTTTCTTT
CASSFHAVRGLNTEAFF
>-|-|TRBJ1-2|TRBV27
TGTGCCAGCAGTCCAACCTGGTCCGGACTCTATGGCTACACCTTC
CASSPTWSGLYGYTF
>-|few|TRBJ2-7|TRBV28
TGTGCCAGCAGTTCCAGACAGGTGGCATACGAGCAGTACTTC
CASSSRQVAYEQYF
>-|-|TRBJ1-2|TRBV25-1
TGTGCCAGCAGGGGGGGTGGTGGTGCCTATGGCTACACCTTC
CASRGGGGAYGYTF